Below are 20 T cell receptor beta chains sequenced from a single sample in a study of blood T cell repertoires in COVID-19. The assay was immunoSEQ multiplex PCR, and TCRdb's table has in-frame clones only and misses some. The sample lists 280,000 or so clones; 85% were seen once. The sequenced material came from PBMCs or T cells enriched from blood (not recorded which). The receptors come from a woman between 45 and 65 years old who had recovered from COVID-19.

The chain has TRBV14 and TRBJ2-3; 8 positions agree with TRBD2. With V trimmed by 4 bases and J by 2 bases, 8 bases remained unmatched. The germline gives CDR1 SGHDN, CDR2 FVKESK. CDR3 length: 16 amino acids. This CDR3 is CASSPGTSLVTDTQYF. The CDR3 bases are TGTGCCAGCAGCCCTGGGACTAGTCTTGTCACAGATACGCAGTATTTT.

The chain recombines TRBV5-4 with TRBJ1-6, with D hard to call. This CDR3 is built from 14 residues. V gave up 0 bases and J gave up 10 bases, with 11 bases separating them. Germline values: CDR1 SGHNT, CDR2 YYREEE (reference sequence). Written as DNA, the CDR3 is TGTGCCAGCAGCTTGGCCACCTCTAAATCACCCCTCCACTTT. This translates into CASSLATSKSPLHF.

This rearrangement joins TRBV11-2 to TRBJ2-5, with TRBD1 matching 8 bases. Per germline, CDR1 SGHAT and CDR2 FQNNGV. CDR3 length: 15 amino acids. The V gene end was trimmed by 6 bases and the J gene end by 5 bases; junction bases not matched to a gene: 11. The CDR3 here is CASRRGQGPRETQYF. CDR3 nucleotides: TGTGCCAGCAGACGTGGACAGGGCCCTCGGGAGACCCAGTACTTC.

The chain recombines TRBV3-1 (or the pseudogene TRBV3-2) with TRBJ2-3, with 10 bases lining up with TRBD2. From germline, CDR1 is LGHDT and CDR2 YNNKEL (reference sequence). The V gene end was trimmed by 4 bases and the J gene end by 1 base; junction bases not matched to a gene: 5. The CDR3 contains 16 residues. CDR3 protein: CASSPGLALGTDTQYF. CDR3 nucleotides: TGTGCCAGCAGCCCGGGACTAGCGCTTGGCACAGATACGCAGTATTTT.

This clone was counted at least ten times. J is TRBJ2-2 and V is TRBV4-1; TRBD1 matches at 8 bases. This CDR3 is 16 amino acids long. Per germline, CDR1 MGHRA and CDR2 YSYEKL. The J segment lost 3 bases and the V segment lost 2 bases, leaving 5 bases of the junction unmatched. The CDR3 protein is CASSQRQGIDTGELFF. CDR3 bases: TGCGCCAGCAGCCAACGACAGGGGATTGACACCGGGGAGCTGTTTTTT.

As concerns this clone: The sample has other DNA sequences that encode this CDR3 too. The rearrangement joins TRBV28 to TRBJ1-2; D gene unclear. The CDR3 is 11 residues long. V was trimmed by 4 bases and J by 5 bases, leaving 5 bases between them. The germline V gene has CDR1 MDHEN and CDR2 SYDVKM. Written as DNA, the CDR3 is TGTGCCAGCAGTTCCAGATATGGCTACACCTTC. Its protein product is CASSSRYGYTF.

CDR3 sequence: CASSHDTHLQSYNEQFF. In DNA, the CDR3 is TGTGCCAGCAGTCACGACACCCACCTTCAATCCTACAATGAGCAGTTCTTC. This chain connects TRBV21-1 to TRBJ2-1; the table's TRBD1 call for D was not verified on the DNA. TRBV21-1 is assigned pseudogene status. CDR3 length equals 17 residues.

The genes are TRBV15 and TRBJ2-4; a weak D match, TRBD2 (6 bases). This CDR3 is 16 amino acids long. Trimming stripped 0 bases from V and 8 bases from J, with 17 bases between. Per the germline V gene, CDR1 is LNHNV and CDR2 is YYDKDF (reference sequence). The CDR3 loop is CATSRDRETSYHIQYF. CDR3 DNA sequence: TGTGCCACCAGCAGAGATCGCGAGACTAGTTATCACATTCAGTACTTC.

The chain joins TRBV5-5 to TRBJ1-1; 7 bases fit TRBD1. This CDR3 has 16 amino acids. After removal of 2 bases from V and 2 bases from J, the junction contained 9 bases not matched to a gene. Germline assignment: CDR1 SGHKS and CDR2 YYEKEE (reference sequence). CDR3 loop: CASSFGTVRPNTEAFF. CDR3 nucleotide sequence: TGTGCCAGCAGCTTTGGGACAGTCAGACCTAACACTGAAGCTTTCTTT.

The chain uses TRBV7-3 and TRBJ2-2, with D possibly TRBD2 on 7 matching bases. The germline CDR1 and CDR2 sequences are SGHTA and FQGTGA. This CDR3 spans 15 amino acids. With 5 bases removed from V and 6 bases from J, the gap between germline ends came to 16 bases. CDR3 residues: CASSPAGGASGELFF. CDR3 sequence (DNA): TGTGCCAGCAGCCCCGCTGGGGGGGCGTCCGGGGAGCTGTTTTTT.

The gene calls are TRBV5-6 and TRBJ1-3; D is unclear. The CDR3 totals 14 residues. V was pared by 0 bases and J by 3 bases, with 7 bases between. The germline V gene encodes CDR1 SGHDT and CDR2 YYEEEE. The CDR3 sequence: CASSLVSFGNTIYF. The CDR3, as DNA: TGTGCCAGCAGCTTGGTGAGTTTTGGAAACACCATATATTTT.

This chain uses TRBV11-2 with TRBJ1-2; 9 bases fit TRBD1. J was trimmed by 5 bases and V by 4 bases; bases with no gene match: 11. The V gene's germline CDR1 is SGHAT and CDR2 FQNNGV. This CDR3 is built from 16 residues. The CDR3 coding sequence is TGTGCCAGCAGCTCACTTGTCGGGACAGGGCCATATGGCTACACCTTC. This translates into CASSSLVGTGPYGYTF.

The genes are TRBV24-1 and TRBJ2-2, with D possibly matching TRBD2 (6 bases). V dropped 4 bases and J dropped 6 bases, with 11 bases sitting between them. Per germline, CDR1 KGHDR and CDR2 SFDVKD. The CDR3 extends over 14 amino acids. The CDR3 region is CATSDRDSAGELFF. CDR3 in DNA: TGTGCCACCAGTGACCGGGACTCCGCCGGGGAGCTGTTTTTT.

This rearrangement joins TRBV2 to TRBJ1-1, with a weak D call TRBD1 (5 bases). There are 14 residues in the CDR3. The ends were cut back, 5 bases at V and 3 bases at J, with 13 bases in the middle. Germline-derived CDR1 and CDR2 are SNHLY and FYNNEI. The chain's CDR3 is CASSSGGFDTEAFF. The CDR3 DNA is TGTGCCAGCAGTTCCGGGGGTTTCGACACTGAAGCTTTCTTT.

This clone was picked up one time. The V and J genes are TRBV4-3 and TRBJ2-7; D is uncertain. The CDR3 consists of 14 residues. V was cut by 0 bases and J by 3 bases, with 9 bases left in between. Germline V gene lookup returns CDR1 LGHNA and CDR2 YSLEER. CDR3: CASSQESSSYEQYF. In DNA form, the CDR3 reads TGCGCCAGCAGCCAAGAATCTAGTAGCTACGAGCAGTACTTC.

The CDR3 region has the DNA TGTGCCAGCAGCTTCTCCTTCGGGACAGTGGGGGACAATGAGCAGTTCTTC. Protein product: CASSFSFGTVGDNEQFF. The V gene is TRBV7-8, the J gene TRBJ2-1; 7 bases fit TRBD1. Germline V gives CDR1 SGHVS, CDR2 FQNEAQ. The V gene end was trimmed by 3 bases and the J gene end by 5 bases; junction bases not matched to a gene: 13. The CDR3 sequence is 17 residues long. Based on the CDR3 plus reference TRBV7-8 and TRBJ2-1, the full variable domain is GAGVSQSPRYKVAKRGQDVALRCDPISGHVSLFWYQQALGQGPEFLTYFQNEAQLDKSGLPSDRFFAERPEGSVSTLKIQRTQQEDSAVYLCASSFSFGTVGDNEQFFGPGTRLTVL.

This clone was seen only a few times. The genes are TRBV9 and TRBJ1-5, with D hard to call. V was pared by 4 bases and J by 0 bases, with 11 bases between. The CDR3 spans 15 residues. The germline CDR1 and CDR2 sequences are SGDLS and YYNGEE. The CDR3 protein is CASSKFPYSNQPQHF. The CDR3 nucleotides are TGTGCCAGCAGCAAATTTCCTTATAGCAATCAGCCCCAGCATTTT.

The chain couples TRBV7-3 to TRBJ1-4; D unresolved. This CDR3 comprises 13 residues. V was cut by 0 bases and J by 6 bases, with 5 bases left in between. Looked up from germline, CDR1 is SGHTA and CDR2 is FQGTGA. The CDR3 here is CASSLTGDEKLFF. CDR3 in DNA: TGTGCCAGCAGCTTAACCGGAGATGAAAAACTGTTTTTT.

The chain recombines TRBV11-3 with TRBJ1-1; 8 bases line up with TRBD1. This CDR3 spans 13 amino acids. Germline V CDR1 and CDR2: SGHNT, YENEEA. Trimming at V came to 4 bases and at J to 3 bases, leaving 1 base not matched to a gene. The CDR3 sequence: CASSSQGDTEAFF. The CDR3 nucleotides read TGTGCCAGCAGCTCACAGGGGGACACTGAAGCTTTCTTT.

This sequence joins TRBV2 and TRBJ1-5; a weak D match, TRBD1 (6 bases). V was trimmed by 6 bases and J by 2 bases, leaving 8 bases between them. CDR1 is SNHLY, CDR2 FYNNEI, per germline. The length of the CDR3 is 13 residues. The CDR3 nucleotides read TGTGCCAGCAGCAGGGGTGGCAATCAGCCCCAGCATTTT. This codes for CASSRGGNQPQHF.